The clone carrying this T cell receptor beta chain has a handful of counts. As yet, its antigen is unknown. RNA transcripts gave rise to amplified TCR beta CDR3 regions. Initially, a first-round RT-PCR of the TCR CDR3 employed the HTBI primer set. MiXCR, applied by TCRdb to the multiplex PCR reads, yields one record per CDR3 protein. Of hundreds of thousands of distinct CDR3 sequences in the sample, 13% to 15% were seen once. Stable disease denoted Graves' hyperthyroidism without ophthalmopathy progression within 18 months. Participants, patients aged 18 to 65, had newly diagnosed hyperthyroidism with a duration under 2 months. Exclusions: uncontrolled infection, other autoimmune disease, pregnancy, lactation. This record belongs to a study of T cells in Graves' hyperthyroidism and ophthalmopathy. Overall study results and limits: Ophthalmopathy, which appeared later, was predicted by the model a median about 6.8 months before onset.

V dropped 6 bases and J dropped 0 bases, with 15 bases sitting between them. The CDR3 covers 16 residues. CDR1 is WSHSY and CDR2 is SAAADI in the germline V gene. This receptor was taken from a young woman with Graves' hyperthyroidism. The specimen sequenced was blood. The rearrangement uses TRBV10-2 and TRBJ2-1, with D maybe TRBD2 (5 bases). The DNA for the CDR3 is TGCGCCAGCAGACCCTCTTCTAGCAGCTCCTACAATGAGCAGTTCTTC. Translation: CASRPSSSSSYNEQFF.